What follows is one TCR beta chain and its context. The antigen is undetermined. The entry originates in a study of long-term antiretroviral therapy in people with HIV. Regarding the study as a whole: Against controls, HIV repertoires showed narrower ranges of CDR3 length. It was not possible to obtain data on ART adherence, viral resistance or therapy changes.

The immunoSEQ assay was v3.0, run at survey level. The protocol was immunoSEQ multiplex PCR, while the TCRdb copy is restricted to in-frame clones and leaves out a portion. Of tens of thousands of clones in the sample, just over 85% were seen once. Every specimen provided roughly 1-10 million cryopreserved PBMC before DNA extraction took place. Trimming took 3 bases from V and 7 from J; bases not matched to a gene: 8. Per the germline V gene, CDR1 is WSHSY and CDR2 is SAAADI. The CDR3 has 17 residues. The chain recombines TRBV10-2 with TRBJ2-2, with 13 nucleotides matching TRBD2. The TCR comes from a young man with HIV. Specimen: unsorted PBMCs, collected more than 4.3 years after starting antiretroviral therapy. DNA of the CDR3: TGCGCCAGCAGTGAAGGACTAGCGGGGGCTCCTGGCGGGGAGCTGTTTTTT. This sequence encodes CASSEGLAGAPGGELFF.